The clone carrying this T cell receptor (beta chain) turned up a few times. The antigen remains unidentified. Expressed TCRB transcripts were sequenced after all isolated RNA was converted to cDNA. Sequencing was performed with immunoSEQ multiplex PCR; in TCRdb, only in-frame clones are kept and a portion is missing. The table shows 450,000 to 550,000 clones, with approximately 30% occurring only once. The CDR3 runs to 14 residues. Germline assignment: CDR1 SGHKS and CDR2 YYEKEE (reference sequence). V was pared by 0 bases and J by 5 bases, with 11 bases between. These data are taken from a study of beta chain features in type 1 diabetes. The study's findings and limits: Researchers reported that naive, central memory and Treg TCRB repertoires appeared more similar in patients than in healthy donors. VDJ junctions sequenced from type 1 diabetes patients showed fewer insertions and more deletions.

The TCR was taken from a man aged 18 to 29 in good health. The sequencing sample was made of naive CD4+ T cells from blood. The chain couples TRBV5-5 to TRBJ2-5; D remains unclear. The CDR3 DNA reads as TGTGCCAGCAGCTTGGCGGTCATCCAGGAGACCCAGTACTTC. Translation: CASSLAVIQETQYF.